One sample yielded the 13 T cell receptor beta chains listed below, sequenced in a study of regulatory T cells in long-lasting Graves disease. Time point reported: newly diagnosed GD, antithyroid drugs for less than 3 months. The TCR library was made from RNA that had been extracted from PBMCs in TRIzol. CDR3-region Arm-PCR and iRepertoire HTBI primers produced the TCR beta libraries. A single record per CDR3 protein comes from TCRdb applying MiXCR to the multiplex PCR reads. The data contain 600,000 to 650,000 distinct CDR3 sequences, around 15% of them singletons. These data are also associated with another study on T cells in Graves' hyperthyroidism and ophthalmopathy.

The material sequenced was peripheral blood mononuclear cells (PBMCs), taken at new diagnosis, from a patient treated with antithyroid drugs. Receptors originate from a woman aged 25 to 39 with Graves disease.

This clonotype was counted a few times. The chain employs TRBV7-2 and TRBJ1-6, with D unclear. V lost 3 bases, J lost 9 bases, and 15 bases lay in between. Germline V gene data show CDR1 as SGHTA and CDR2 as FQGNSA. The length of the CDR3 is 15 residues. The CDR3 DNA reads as TGTGCCAGCAGCTTGGTTACGGGAACGGGTTCACCCCTCCACTTT. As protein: CASSLVTGTGSPLHF. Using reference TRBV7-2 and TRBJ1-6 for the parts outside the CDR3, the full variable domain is GAGVSQSPSNKVTEKGKDVELRCDPISGHTALYWYRQSLGQGLEFLIYFQGNSAPDKSGLPSDRFSAERTGGSVSTLTIQRTQQEDSAVYLCASSLVTGTGSPLHFGNGTRLTVT.

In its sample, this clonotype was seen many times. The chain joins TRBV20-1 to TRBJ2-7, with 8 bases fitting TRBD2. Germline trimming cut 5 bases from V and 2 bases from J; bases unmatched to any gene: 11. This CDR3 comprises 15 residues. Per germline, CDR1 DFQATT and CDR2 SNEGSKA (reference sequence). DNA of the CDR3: TGCAGTGCTGGACCCTTAACCGGGAGGGCCTACGAGCAGTACTTC. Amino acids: CSAGPLTGRAYEQYF.

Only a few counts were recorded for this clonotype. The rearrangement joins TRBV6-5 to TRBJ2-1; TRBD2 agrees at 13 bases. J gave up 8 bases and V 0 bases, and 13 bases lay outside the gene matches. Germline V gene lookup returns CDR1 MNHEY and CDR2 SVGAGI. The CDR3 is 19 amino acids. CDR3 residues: CASSYSIRTSGRDVDEQFF. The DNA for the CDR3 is TGTGCCAGCAGTTACTCGATAAGGACTAGCGGGAGAGACGTAGATGAGCAGTTCTTC.

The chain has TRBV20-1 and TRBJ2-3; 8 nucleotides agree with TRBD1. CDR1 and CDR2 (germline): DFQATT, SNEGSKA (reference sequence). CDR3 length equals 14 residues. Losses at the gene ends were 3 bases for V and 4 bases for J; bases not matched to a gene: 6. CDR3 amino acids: CSARTPGQADTQYF. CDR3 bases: TGCAGTGCTAGGACCCCGGGACAGGCAGATACGCAGTATTTT.

The CDR3 sequence: CASSYPAGDEQYF. Written as DNA, the CDR3 is TGTGCCAGCAGTTACCCGGCGGGGGACGAGCAGTACTTC. J is TRBJ2-7 and V is TRBV6-2 or TRBV6-3; 7 bases are shared with TRBD2. The germline CDR1 and CDR2 sequences are MNHEY and SVGEGT. The junction had 3 bases not matched to a gene; V was cut back by 2 bases and J by 5 bases. The CDR3 covers 13 residues.

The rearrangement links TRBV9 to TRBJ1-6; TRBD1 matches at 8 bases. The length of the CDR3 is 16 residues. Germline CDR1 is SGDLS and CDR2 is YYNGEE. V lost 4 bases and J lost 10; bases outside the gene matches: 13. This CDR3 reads CASSPRPGQEGSPLHF. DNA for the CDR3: TGTGCCAGCAGCCCCCGTCCGGGACAGGAGGGATCACCCCTCCACTTT.

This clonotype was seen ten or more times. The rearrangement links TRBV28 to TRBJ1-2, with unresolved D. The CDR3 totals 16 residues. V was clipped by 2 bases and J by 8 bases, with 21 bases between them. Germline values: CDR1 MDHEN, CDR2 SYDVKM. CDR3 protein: CASSLGPYEDLDGYTF. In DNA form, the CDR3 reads TGTGCCAGCAGTTTAGGGCCTTACGAGGATTTGGACGGCTACACCTTC.

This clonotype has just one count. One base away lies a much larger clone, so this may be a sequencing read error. The CDR3 DNA sequence: TGCGCCAACAAACAACTCTTAGGCGGCAATCAGCCCCAGCATTTT. Protein: CANKQLLGGNQPQHF. The chain recombines TRBV10-2 with TRBJ1-5; D remains unclear. CDR3 length: 15 residues. CDR1 is WSHSY, CDR2 SAAADI, per germline. Trimming shortened V by 10 bases and J by 2 bases, and 18 bases separated the two germline ends.

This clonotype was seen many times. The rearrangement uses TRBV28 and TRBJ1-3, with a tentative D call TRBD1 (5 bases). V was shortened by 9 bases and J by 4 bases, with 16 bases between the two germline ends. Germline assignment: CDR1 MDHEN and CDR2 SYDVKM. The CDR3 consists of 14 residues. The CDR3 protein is CARPNPGQGNTIYF. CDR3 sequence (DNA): TGTGCCAGACCCAACCCGGGGCAAGGAAACACCATATATTTT.

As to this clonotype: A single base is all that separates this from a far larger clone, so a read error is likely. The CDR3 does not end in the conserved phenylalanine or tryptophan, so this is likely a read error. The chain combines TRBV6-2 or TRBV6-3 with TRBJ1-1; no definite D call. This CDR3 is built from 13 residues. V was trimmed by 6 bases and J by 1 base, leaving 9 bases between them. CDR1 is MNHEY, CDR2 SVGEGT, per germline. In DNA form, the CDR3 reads TGTGCCAGCAGGCCCGTGACGAACACTGAAGCTTTCCTT. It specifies CASRPVTNTEAFL.

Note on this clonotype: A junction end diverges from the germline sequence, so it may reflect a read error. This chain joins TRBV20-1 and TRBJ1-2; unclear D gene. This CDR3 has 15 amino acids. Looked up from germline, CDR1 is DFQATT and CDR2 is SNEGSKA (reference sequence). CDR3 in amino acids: CSARDPSAPKYGYTF. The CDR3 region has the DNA TGCAGTGCGAGGGATCCATCCGCACCTAAGTATGGCTACACCTTC.

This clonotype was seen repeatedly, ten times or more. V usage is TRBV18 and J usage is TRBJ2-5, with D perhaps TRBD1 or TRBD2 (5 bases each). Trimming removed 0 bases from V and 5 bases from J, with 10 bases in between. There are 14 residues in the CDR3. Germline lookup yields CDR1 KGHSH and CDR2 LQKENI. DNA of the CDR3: TGTGCCAGCTCACCACCGGGGGTGTCGGAGACCCAGTACTTC. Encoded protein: CASSPPGVSETQYF.

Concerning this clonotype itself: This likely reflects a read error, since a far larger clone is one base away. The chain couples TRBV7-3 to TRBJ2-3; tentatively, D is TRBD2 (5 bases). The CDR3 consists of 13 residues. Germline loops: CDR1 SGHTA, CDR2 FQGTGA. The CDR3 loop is CAGSLLGTDTQYF. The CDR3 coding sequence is TGTGCCGGCAGCTTACTAGGTACAGATACGCAGTATTTT.